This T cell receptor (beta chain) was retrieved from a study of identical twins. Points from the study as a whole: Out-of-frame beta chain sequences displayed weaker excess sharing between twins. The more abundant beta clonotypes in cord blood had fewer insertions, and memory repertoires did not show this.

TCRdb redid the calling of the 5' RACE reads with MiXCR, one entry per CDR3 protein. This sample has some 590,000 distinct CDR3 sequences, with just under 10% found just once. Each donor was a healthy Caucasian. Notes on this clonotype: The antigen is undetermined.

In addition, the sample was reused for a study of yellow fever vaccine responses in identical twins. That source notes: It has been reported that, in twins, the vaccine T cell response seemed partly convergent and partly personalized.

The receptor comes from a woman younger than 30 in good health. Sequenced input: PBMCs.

The CDR3, as DNA: TGTGCCAGCAGTGTAAGGGCGGAGACCGGGGAGCTGTTTTTT. Translating it yields CASSVRAETGELFF. The chain couples TRBV2 to TRBJ2-2, with D unresolved. Trimming cost V 4 bases and J 5 bases, with 11 bases left between them. CDR1 SNHLY and CDR2 FYNNEI come from the germline V gene. CDR3 length: 14 amino acids.